The 27 T cell receptor beta chains presented below share a single source sample, sequenced in a study of regulatory dendritic cells for organ transplantation. These receptors lack a known antigen. Sorted T cells were CFSE-labeled and cultured approximately five days with allogeneic regulatory or mature dendritic cells at 1:10. Data came from immunoSEQ multiplex PCR; TCRdb stores just in-frame clones and leaves some out. The sample has 10,000 to 15,000 clones; around nine tenths are singletons. Sequenced: naive CD8+ T cells from blood cultured with regulatory dendritic cells. Indicated subset: CD45RA+ naive T cells. All receptors derive from a human donor in good health.

J is TRBJ1-1 and V is TRBV9; D is unresolved. Germline CDR1 and CDR2: SGDLS and YYNGEE. This CDR3 region has 14 residues. Trimming cost V 4 bases and J 1 base, with 11 bases left between them. CDR3 coding DNA: TGTGCCAGCAGCCAGTCTGGGAGGAACACTGAAGCTTTCTTT. This gives the protein CASSQSGRNTEAFF.

The chain has TRBV7-9 and TRBJ2-1, with 12 bases fitting TRBD2. Trimming at V came to 4 bases and at J to 2 bases, leaving 3 bases not matched to a gene. CDR3 length equals 16 residues. The germline CDR1 and CDR2 sequences are SEHNR and FQNEAQ (reference sequence). The CDR3 bases are TGTGCCAGCAGCTCTCGGACTAGCGGGACCTACAATGAGCAGTTCTTC. Translation: CASSSRTSGTYNEQFF.

This rearrangement joins TRBV7-9 to TRBJ1-4; D may be TRBD1 (6 bases). The CDR3 consists of 15 residues. Trimming cost V 5 bases and J 1 base, with 11 bases left between them. Germline values: CDR1 SEHNR, CDR2 FQNEAQ (reference sequence). This CDR3 is CASSPLQGTNEKLFF. DNA of the CDR3: TGTGCCAGCAGCCCGCTACAGGGAACTAATGAAAAACTGTTTTTT. Full variable domain (rest looked up from reference TRBV7-9 and TRBJ1-4): DTGVSQNPRHKITKRGQNVTFRCDPISEHNRLYWYRQTLGQGPEFLTYFQNEAQLEKSRLLSDRFSAERPKGSFSTLEIQRTEQGDSAMYLCASSPLQGTNEKLFFGSGTQLSVL.

The chain employs TRBV10-1 and TRBJ2-2; TRBD1 agrees at 9 bases. The CDR3 contains 16 residues. The junction had 6 bases not matched to a gene; V was cut back by 1 base and J by 6 bases. The V gene's germline CDR1 is WNHNN and CDR2 SYGVQD (reference sequence). The chain's CDR3 is CASSEWGQGIPGELFF. The CDR3 DNA reads TGCGCCAGCAGTGAGTGGGGACAGGGAATACCCGGGGAGCTGTTTTTT.

The gene calls are TRBV11-2 and TRBJ2-7, with D possibly being TRBD2 (7 bases). The CDR3 is 15 residues long. The V end lost 5 bases, the J end lost 2 bases, and 16 bases lay between the germline ends. The germline V gene encodes CDR1 SGHAT and CDR2 FQNNGV. The CDR3 loop reads CASSIPGAGAYEQYF. The CDR3 bases are TGTGCCAGCAGCATTCCAGGGGCGGGAGCCTACGAGCAGTACTTC. Together with reference TRBV11-2 and TRBJ2-7, the CDR3 gives the full variable domain: EAGVAQSPRYKIIEKRQSVAFWCNPISGHATLYWYQQILGQGPKLLIQFQNNGVVDDSQLPKDRFSAERLKGVDSTLKIQPAKLEDSAVYLCASSIPGAGAYEQYFGPGTRLTVT.

The gene calls are TRBV30 and TRBJ2-1, with D unclear. This CDR3 is 14 amino acids long. Trimming stripped 1 base from V and 4 bases from J, with 11 bases between. The germline V gene has CDR1 GTSNPN and CDR2 SVGIG (reference sequence). The CDR3, as DNA: TGTGCCTGGAGTGAGACCATAGGTTACAATGAGCAGTTCTTC. Its translation is CAWSETIGYNEQFF. The complete variable domain, with remaining parts taken from reference TRBV30 and TRBJ2-1, reads SQTIHQWPATLVQPVGSPLSLECTVEGTSNPNLYWYRQAAGRGLQLLFYSVGIGQISSEVPQNLSASRPQDRQFILSSKKLLLSDSGFYLCAWSETIGYNEQFFGPGTRLTVL.

The V and J genes are TRBV27 and TRBJ2-3; D perhaps matches TRBD2 (6 bases). V gave up 6 bases and J gave up 7 bases, with 23 bases separating them. Germline V gene sequence: CDR1 MNHEY, CDR2 SMNVEV (reference sequence). The CDR3 loop spans 16 amino acids. Written as DNA, the CDR3 is TGTGCCAGCAGCGTTACACCGCCCAGGGAGGTACATACGCAGTATTTT. Its protein product is CASSVTPPREVHTQYF.

The genes are TRBV4-3 and TRBJ1-2; TRBD1 might be the D (6 bases). The ends were cut back, 6 bases at V and 2 bases at J, with 16 bases in the middle. Looked up from germline, CDR1 is LGHNA and CDR2 is YSLEER. CDR3 length equals 15 residues. CDR3 in amino acids: CASRQQGFSNYGYTF. The CDR3 nucleotides read TGCGCCAGCAGACAACAGGGTTTCTCGAACTATGGCTACACCTTC.

The CDR3 DNA reads as TGTGCCAGCAGCCCCGGACAGGGCTCTACTGAAGCTTTCTTT. Its protein is CASSPGQGSTEAFF. The rearrangement uses TRBV7-6 and TRBJ1-1; 8 nucleotides align to TRBD1. The CDR3 length is 14 residues. Germline CDR1 reads SGHVS; CDR2 reads FNYEAQ. Trimming cost V 5 bases and J 5 bases; bases outside gene matches: 7. Together with reference TRBV7-6 and TRBJ1-1, the CDR3 gives the full variable domain: GAGVSQSPRYKVTKRGQDVALRCDPISGHVSLYWYRQALGQGPEFLTYFNYEAQQDKSGLPNDRFSAERPEGSISTLTIQRTEQRDSAMYRCASSPGQGSTEAFFGQGTRLTVV.

The J gene is TRBJ2-1, the V gene TRBV7-6, with a tentative D call TRBD2 (5 bases). Germline CDR1 and CDR2: SGHVS and FNYEAQ. V gave up 1 base and J gave up 0 bases, with 10 bases separating them. The CDR3 sequence is 16 residues long. The CDR3 spells CASSLGTSSSYNEQFF. The CDR3 DNA is TGTGCCAGCAGCTTAGGGACTTCTAGCTCCTACAATGAGCAGTTCTTC.

The J gene is TRBJ2-7, the V gene TRBV7-9; no firm D call. Germline V gene sequence: CDR1 SEHNR, CDR2 FQNEAQ (reference sequence). The CDR3 extends over 11 amino acids. The ends were cut back, 4 bases at V and 3 bases at J, with 4 bases in the middle. The chain's CDR3 is CASSSRYEQYF. The CDR3 DNA reads TGTGCCAGCAGCTCACGCTACGAGCAGTACTTC.

The rearrangement uses TRBV9 and TRBJ2-7, with 7 bases that match TRBD1. This CDR3 contains 13 residues. Germline V lookup: CDR1 SGDLS, CDR2 YYNGEE. The trim removed 5 bases at V and 3 bases at J, leaving 5 bases unmatched. CDR3 in amino acids: CASSGTDRYEQYF. DNA for the CDR3: TGTGCCAGCAGTGGGACAGACCGCTACGAGCAGTACTTC. The entire variable domain, with the rest obtained from reference TRBV9 and TRBJ2-7, is as follows: DSGVTQTPKHLITATGQRVTLRCSPRSGDLSVYWYQQSLDQGLQFLIQYYNGEERAKGNILERFSAQQFPDLHSELNLSSLELGDSALYFCASSGTDRYEQYFGPGTRLTVT.

This chain links TRBV4-3 with TRBJ2-1, with 9 positions matching TRBD1. Looked up from germline, CDR1 is LGHNA and CDR2 is YSLEER. The trim removed 3 bases at V and 6 bases at J, leaving 9 bases unmatched. The CDR3 has 16 residues. CDR3 amino acids: CASSQDGQGSPNEQFF. The CDR3, as DNA: TGCGCCAGCAGCCAGGACGGACAGGGGTCCCCCAATGAGCAGTTCTTC.

The rearrangement uses TRBV27 and TRBJ1-1; 10 nucleotides match TRBD1. The junction had 5 bases not matched to a gene; V was cut back by 4 bases and J by 3 bases. The CDR3 extends over 15 amino acids. The V gene's germline CDR1 is MNHEY and CDR2 SMNVEV (reference sequence). The DNA for the CDR3 is TGTGCCAGCAGTTCGGACAGGGGGTTAGACACTGAAGCTTTCTTT. Its translation: CASSSDRGLDTEAFF.

This clone has just a few counts. The chain has TRBV7-9 and TRBJ1-6; unclear D gene. Germline V gene sequence: CDR1 SEHNR, CDR2 FQNEAQ (reference sequence). V was shortened by 2 bases and J by 9 bases, with 5 bases between the two germline ends. The CDR3 spans 12 residues. Here the CDR3 reads CASSLSSSPLHF. For the CDR3, the DNA is TGTGCCAGCAGCTTATCAAGTTCACCCCTCCACTTT.

The chain has TRBV6-6 and TRBJ1-4, with 10 bases matching TRBD1. V was pared by 6 bases and J by 8 bases, with 9 bases of the junction left unmatched. The length of the CDR3 is 15 residues. Germline V gives CDR1 MNHNY, CDR2 SVGAGI (reference sequence). The CDR3 protein is CASSPRTGGREKLFF. The CDR3 DNA sequence: TGTGCCAGCAGCCCGCGGACAGGGGGACGGGAAAAACTGTTTTTT.

The chain has TRBV29-1 and TRBJ2-1, with TRBD2 matching 8 bases. CDR1 is SQVTM, CDR2 ANQGSEA, per germline. There are 14 residues in the CDR3. Unmatched junction bases numbered 11, after V lost 5 bases and J lost 8 bases. CDR3 nucleotide sequence: TGCAGCGTTACGACACTAGCGGCTATGGATGAGCAGTTCTTC. As protein: CSVTTLAAMDEQFF.

This clone was seen a handful of times. The chain is built from TRBV29-1 and TRBJ2-7, with D possibly matching TRBD2 (7 bases). The V gene's germline CDR1 is SQVTM and CDR2 ANQGSEA. Trimming stripped 4 bases from V and 0 bases from J, with 19 bases between. The CDR3 is 16 amino acids. Here the CDR3 reads CSVVLRGGAASYEQYF. CDR3 DNA: TGCAGCGTTGTACTCCGAGGGGGGGCCGCCTCCTACGAGCAGTACTTC.

CDR3 loop: CASSQDLRTGLLYSPLHF. For the CDR3, the DNA is TGCGCCAGCAGCCAAGATCTCAGGACAGGGCTGCTGTATTCACCCCTCCACTTT. The genes are TRBV4-3 and TRBJ1-6; 8 bases fit TRBD1. The germline gives CDR1 LGHNA, CDR2 YSLEER. The CDR3 is 18 residues long. Trimming cost V 0 bases and J 8 bases; bases outside gene matches: 12.

The gene calls are TRBV5-4 and TRBJ2-1, with D possibly TRBD2 on 5 matching bases. V lost 1 base to trimming and J lost 5 bases, with 13 bases between them. Germline values: CDR1 SGHNT, CDR2 YYREEE (reference sequence). The CDR3 is 15 amino acids. CDR3 residues: CASSLWLGGHNEQFF. CDR3 DNA: TGTGCCAGCAGCTTGTGGTTAGGAGGACACAATGAGCAGTTCTTC.

The V call is TRBV5-4, the J call TRBJ2-5, with 8 bases aligning to TRBD2. The CDR3 has 16 residues. J gave up 4 bases and V 7 bases, and 15 bases lay outside the gene matches. CDR1 and CDR2 from the germline V gene are SGHNT and YYREEE (reference sequence). The CDR3 region has the DNA TGTGCCAGCTTTGGGGCAGGCGGGGGGTTCCCAGAGACCCAGTACTTC. As protein: CASFGAGGGFPETQYF.

With regard to this clone: Distinct nucleotide sequences in the sample also encode this CDR3. J is TRBJ1-2 and V is TRBV6-5; possible D gene TRBD1, 6 bases. Germline CDR1 and CDR2: MNHEY and SVGAGI. V was clipped by 4 bases and J by 4 bases, with 7 bases between them. This CDR3 is built from 12 residues. The CDR3 DNA is TGTGCCAGCAGTTTCAGGGGCTATGGCTACACCTTC. Translation: CASSFRGYGYTF.

This clone was seen only a few times. V is TRBV4-3 and J is TRBJ1-5; D is perhaps TRBD1 (6 bases). This CDR3 spans 15 amino acids. Germline loops: CDR1 LGHNA, CDR2 YSLEER. Deletions cut 0 bases from V and 7 bases from J, with 13 bases between. The DNA for the CDR3 is TGCGCCAGCAGCCAAGAGGGGGGGGCGGACCAGCCCCAGCATTTT. This encodes CASSQEGGADQPQHF.

The chain links TRBV2 to TRBJ2-3, with 8 nucleotides matching TRBD1. The germline gives CDR1 SNHLY, CDR2 FYNNEI. The CDR3 extends over 13 amino acids. The J segment lost 4 bases and the V segment lost 6 bases, leaving 3 bases of the junction unmatched. CDR3 sequence (DNA): TGTGCCAGCAGCGACAGGGGACCAGATACGCAGTATTTT. Protein: CASSDRGPDTQYF.

This chain links TRBV7-2 with TRBJ1-5; D unclear. The germline V gene has CDR1 SGHTA and CDR2 FQGNSA. Trimming stripped 1 base from V and 9 bases from J, with 10 bases between. The CDR3 has 13 residues. CDR3 nucleotide sequence: TGTGCCAGCAGCTTAGGCGGGCCCCGGCCCCAGCATTTT. Its translation: CASSLGGPRPQHF.

The genes are TRBV7-9 and TRBJ2-5, with TRBD1 as a possible D gene (6 bases). Trimming removed 4 bases from V and 2 bases from J, with 8 bases in between. The CDR3 is 13 amino acids. CDR1 is SEHNR and CDR2 is FQNEAQ in the germline V gene (reference sequence). DNA for the CDR3: TGTGCCAGCAGCTCTAGGGGGCAAGAGACCCAGTACTTC. Residues: CASSSRGQETQYF.

CDR3 residues: CASSRSENSPLHF. The CDR3 DNA follows: TGCGCCAGCAGCCGCTCGGAAAATTCACCCCTCCACTTT. This chain uses TRBV4-1 with TRBJ1-6; D gene ambiguous. The ends were cut back, 4 bases at V and 7 bases at J, with 8 bases in the middle. This CDR3 region has 13 residues. CDR1 and CDR2 from the germline V gene are MGHRA and YSYEKL.